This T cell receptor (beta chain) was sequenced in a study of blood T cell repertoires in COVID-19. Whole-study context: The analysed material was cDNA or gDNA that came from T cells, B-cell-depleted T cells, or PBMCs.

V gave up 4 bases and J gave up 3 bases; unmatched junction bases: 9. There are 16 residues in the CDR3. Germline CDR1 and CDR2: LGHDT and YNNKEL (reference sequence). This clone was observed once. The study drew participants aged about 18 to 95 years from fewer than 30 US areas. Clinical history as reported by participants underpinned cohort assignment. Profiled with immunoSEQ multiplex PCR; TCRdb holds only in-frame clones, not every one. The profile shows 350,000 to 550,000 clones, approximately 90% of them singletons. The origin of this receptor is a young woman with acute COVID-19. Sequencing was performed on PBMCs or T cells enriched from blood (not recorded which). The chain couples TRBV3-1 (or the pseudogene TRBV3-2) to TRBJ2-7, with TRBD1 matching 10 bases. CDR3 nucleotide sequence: TGTGCCAGCAGCCCTGGGACAGGGGTTATGGTCTACGAGCAGTACTTC. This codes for CASSPGTGVMVYEQYF.